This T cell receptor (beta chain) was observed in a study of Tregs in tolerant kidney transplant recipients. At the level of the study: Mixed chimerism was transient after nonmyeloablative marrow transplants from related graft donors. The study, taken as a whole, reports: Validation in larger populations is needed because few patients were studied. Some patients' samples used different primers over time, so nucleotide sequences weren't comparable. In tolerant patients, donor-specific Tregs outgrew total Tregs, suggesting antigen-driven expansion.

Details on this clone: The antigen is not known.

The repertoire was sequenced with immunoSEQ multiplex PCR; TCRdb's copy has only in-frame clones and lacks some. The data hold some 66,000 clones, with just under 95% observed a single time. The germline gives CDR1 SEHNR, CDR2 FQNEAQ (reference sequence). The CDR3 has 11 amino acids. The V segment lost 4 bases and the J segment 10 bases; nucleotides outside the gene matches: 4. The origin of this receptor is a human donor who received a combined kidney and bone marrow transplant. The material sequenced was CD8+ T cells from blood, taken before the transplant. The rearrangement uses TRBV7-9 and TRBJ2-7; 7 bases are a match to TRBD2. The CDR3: CASSSGRGQYF. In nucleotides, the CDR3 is TGTGCCAGCAGCTCAGGGAGGGGACAGTACTTC.